The TCR beta chain described here comes from a study of blood T cell repertoires in COVID-19. Study information: In each case, the material was cDNA or gDNA derived from T cells, B-cell-depleted T cells, or PBMCs.

Adults between roughly 18 and 95 years of age took part from about 24 US areas. Two negative PCRs, clearance, or symptom resolution had been documented for recovered Cohort 3 donors. The protocol was immunoSEQ multiplex PCR, while the TCRdb copy is restricted to in-frame clones and leaves out a portion. The sample has roughly 260,000 clones, 75% to 95% seen once. Trimming cost V 3 bases and J 6 bases; bases outside gene matches: 5. Germline V gives CDR1 KGHSH, CDR2 LQKENI. The CDR3 runs to 15 residues. The origin of this receptor is a young woman who had recovered from COVID-19. Sequenced: PBMCs or T cells enriched from blood (not recorded which). The rearrangement joins TRBV18 to TRBJ2-7; TRBD2 matches 13 bases. This CDR3 reads CASSPQGLAGPEQYF. As DNA, the CDR3 is TGTGCCAGCTCACCGCAGGGACTAGCGGGACCCGAGCAGTACTTC.